What follows are 25 T cell receptor beta chains derived from one specimen sequenced in a study of blood T cells in healthy people across ages. A second PCR of about 6 to 11 cycles used a sample-barcoded 5' primer and a J-beta primer mix. TCRdb fed the 5' RACE reads into MiXCR, producing one record per CDR3 protein. The data show roughly 800,000 distinct CDR3 sequences, with just under 25% seen just once and 8% to 10% held by the top ten. In addition, the sample was reused for a study of T cells of mothers and their children.

The sequencing sample was made of blood. These receptors were collected from a boy younger than 18 in good health.

The chain links TRBV9 to TRBJ2-3; D is possibly TRBD2 (6 bases). The germline gives CDR1 SGDLS, CDR2 YYNGEE. There are 15 residues in the CDR3. V gave up 4 bases and J gave up 4 bases, with 16 bases separating them. In DNA, the CDR3 is TGTGCCAGCAGCTCCCCGGGGGAGAAGGCAGATACGCAGTATTTT. The encoded protein is CASSSPGEKADTQYF.

This chain connects TRBV10-3 to TRBJ1-4; TRBD1 might be the D (6 bases). Germline V CDR1 and CDR2: ENHRY, SYGVKD. The germline V and J ends were trimmed by 6 bases and 8 bases, with 16 bases remaining between them. The CDR3 is 14 amino acids. This CDR3 reads CAISEGQREEKLFF. The CDR3 DNA reads TGTGCCATCAGCGAAGGACAGCGTGAAGAAAAACTGTTTTTT.

This clonotype has more than one count but fewer than ten. The chain combines TRBV13 with TRBJ2-1; no reliable D call. The CDR3 length is 15 residues. Germline V gives CDR1 PRHDT, CDR2 FYEKMQ (reference sequence). The V gene lost 1 base and the J gene lost 7 bases, with 14 bases spanning the gap. This chain's CDR3 is CASSLVTGVRNEQFF. The CDR3 DNA reads as TGTGCCAGCAGCTTAGTAACTGGGGTAAGGAATGAGCAGTTCTTC.

The chain combines TRBV29-1 with TRBJ2-5, with D tentatively TRBD2 (5 bases). The J call may be faulty, since TRBJ2-7 better matches the DNA end. Germline lookup yields CDR1 SQVTM and CDR2 ANQGSEA. This CDR3 is 12 amino acids long. The CDR3 DNA reads as TGCAGCGGACGGACTGGGACCTACGAGCAGTACTTC. Its translation: CSGRTGTYEQYF.

The DNA for the CDR3 is TGCAGTGCTACCCCTGGGGCAGCCCAAGAGACCCAGTACTTC. Amino acids: CSATPGAAQETQYF. The chain employs TRBV20-1 and TRBJ2-5, with a weak D call TRBD1 (5 bases). The V and J ends lost 4 bases and 1 base respectively, with 13 bases between them. Germline V gene data show CDR1 as DFQATT and CDR2 as SNEGSKA (reference sequence). CDR3 length: 14 residues.

The chain recombines TRBV28 with TRBJ2-5; TRBD2 aligns across 10 bases. There are 16 residues in the CDR3. Germline CDR1 MDHEN, CDR2 SYDVKM. After removal of 2 bases from V and 0 bases from J, the junction contained 3 bases not matched to a gene. For the CDR3, the DNA is TGTGCCAGCAGTTTAGATACTAGCGGGAACCAAGAGACCCAGTACTTC. This sequence encodes CASSLDTSGNQETQYF.

There are a few counts of this clonotype. The chain combines TRBV25-1 with TRBJ1-3; no definite D call. Trimming removed 3 bases at V and 1 base at J, with 10 bases between. From germline, CDR1 is MGHDK and CDR2 SYGVNS. The CDR3 contains 15 residues. The CDR3 sequence: CASSDPQRSGNTIYF. The CDR3 DNA is TGTGCCAGCAGTGATCCACAGCGATCTGGAAACACCATATATTTT.

This clonotype was observed a few times. This chain joins TRBV28 and TRBJ1-4; D gene uncertain. Germline CDR1 and CDR2: MDHEN and SYDVKM. CDR3 length: 13 amino acids. Trimming shortened V by 6 bases and J by 5 bases, and 10 bases separated the two germline ends. This CDR3 reads CASRRNANEKLFF. The CDR3 nucleotides are TGTGCCAGCAGAAGGAACGCGAATGAAAAACTGTTTTTT.

J is TRBJ2-5 and V is TRBV4-3; a weak D match, TRBD2 (5 bases). Germline loops: CDR1 LGHNA, CDR2 YSLEER. This CDR3 region has 17 residues. Trimming cost V 0 bases and J 5 bases, with 19 bases left between them. CDR3: CASSQDRSVRGEETQYF. The CDR3 DNA sequence: TGCGCCAGCAGCCAAGATCGGTCGGTCCGGGGAGAGGAGACCCAGTACTTC.

The rearrangement uses TRBV27 and TRBJ2-2; TRBD2 matches at 9 bases. The V gene's germline CDR1 is MNHEY and CDR2 SMNVEV (reference sequence). The CDR3 length is 14 residues. The trim removed 10 bases at V and 5 bases at J, leaving 8 bases unmatched. CDR3 sequence (DNA): TGTGCCACCTGGCGGGAGGGGGCGACCGGGGAGCTGTTTTTT. This encodes CATWREGATGELFF.

This clonotype was found a few times. The genes are TRBV20-1 and TRBJ1-1; the D gene is possibly TRBD1 (6 bases). V lost 5 bases to trimming and J lost 7 bases, with 17 bases between them. CDR1 and CDR2 from the germline V gene are DFQATT and SNEGSKA (reference sequence). This CDR3 is 13 amino acids long. The CDR3 reads CSAHRDHLSEAFF. Here the CDR3 DNA reads TGCAGTGCTCACAGGGACCACTTGAGTGAAGCTTTCTTT.

The chain carries TRBV29-1 and TRBJ2-5; either TRBD1 or TRBD2 may fit D (5 bases each). The CDR3 contains 12 residues. The ends were cut back, 6 bases at V and 2 bases at J, with 10 bases in the middle. CDR1 is SQVTM, CDR2 ANQGSEA, per germline. In DNA, the CDR3 is TGCAGCGTGCCGGGACCTCAAGAGACCCAGTACTTC. Its protein is CSVPGPQETQYF.

The rearrangement links TRBV7-3 to TRBJ2-3, with TRBD1 as a possible D gene (8 bases). This CDR3 region has 15 residues. Germline V CDR1 and CDR2: SGHTA, FQGTGA. The germline V and J ends were trimmed by 4 bases and 4 bases, with 15 bases remaining between them. CDR3 DNA: TGTGCCAGCAGCTCTACAGGGGGGGCAGCAGATACGCAGTATTTT. Protein sequence: CASSSTGGAADTQYF.

The rearrangement links TRBV5-5 to TRBJ2-1; 10 bases match TRBD2. After removal of 4 bases from V and 3 bases from J, the junction contained 4 bases not matched to a gene. This CDR3 is 15 amino acids long. Looked up from germline, CDR1 is SGHKS and CDR2 is YYEKEE (reference sequence). The chain's CDR3 is CASSHPSGSYNEQFF. The CDR3 region has the DNA TGTGCCAGCAGCCACCCTAGCGGGAGCTACAATGAGCAGTTCTTC.

The chain uses TRBV12-3 or TRBV12-4 and TRBJ1-2; 8 bases fit TRBD1. CDR3 length: 13 residues. V was clipped by 7 bases and J by 8 bases; unmatched bases: 9. The CDR3 bases are TGTGCCAGCACTAGGACAGGGATACTAGGCTACACCTTC. Its protein product is CASTRTGILGYTF.

This clonotype was seen a few times. The chain couples TRBV27 to TRBJ2-5, with 10 bases identical to TRBD1. The CDR3 loop spans 15 amino acids. CDR1 and CDR2 from the germline V gene are MNHEY and SMNVEV (reference sequence). Germline trimming cut 9 bases from V and 1 base from J; bases unmatched to any gene: 8. CDR3 region: CARIRDRGRQETQYF. The CDR3 bases are TGTGCCAGGATCCGGGACAGGGGACGCCAAGAGACCCAGTACTTC.

This clonotype was seen more than once but under ten times. The V and J genes are TRBV6-5 and TRBJ1-4; 7 bases are a match to TRBD1. The V and J ends lost 2 bases and 5 bases, in that order; junction bases with no gene match: 5. Germline V lookup: CDR1 MNHEY, CDR2 SVGAGI. This CDR3 spans 15 amino acids. The CDR3: CASSYRGQVNEKLFF. CDR3 in DNA: TGTGCCAGCAGTTACCGTGGACAGGTGAATGAAAAACTGTTTTTT.

This clonotype was detected a few times. The V gene is TRBV20-1, the J gene TRBJ2-7; 11 nucleotides agree with TRBD2. CDR3 length: 15 residues. J lost 3 bases, V lost 3 bases, and 7 bases had no gene match. CDR1 and CDR2 (germline): DFQATT, SNEGSKA (reference sequence). CDR3 DNA: TGCAGTGCTAGTGGAACTAGCGGGAGAAACTACGAGCAGTACTTC. Translated, it gives CSASGTSGRNYEQYF.

V is TRBV7-9 and J is TRBJ1-6, with unresolved D. This CDR3 has 13 residues. The ends were cut back, 3 bases at V and 11 bases at J, with 11 bases in the middle. The germline V gene encodes CDR1 SEHNR and CDR2 FQNEAQ (reference sequence). CDR3 sequence reads: CASSFSVGAPLHF. Written as DNA, the CDR3 is TGTGCCAGCAGCTTTTCCGTCGGGGCACCCCTCCACTTT.

The CDR3 coding sequence is TGCAGCGCGAGCCACTTAGCGGGAGAAGGCGAGCAGTACTTC. Protein product: CSASHLAGEGEQYF. J is TRBJ2-7 and V is TRBV29-1; TRBD2 matches at 9 bases. CDR3 length: 14 amino acids. The germline CDR1 and CDR2 sequences are SQVTM and ANQGSEA. The V and J ends lost 7 bases and 6 bases, in that order; junction bases with no gene match: 13.

A single count supports this clonotype. The rearrangement joins TRBV20-1 to TRBJ1-2, with D maybe TRBD1 (5 bases). Trimming cost V 4 bases and J 3 bases, with 9 bases left between them. The CDR3 is 12 amino acids. Germline CDR1 and CDR2: DFQATT and SNEGSKA (reference sequence). For the CDR3, the DNA is TGCAGTGCTATACAGGCGGACTATGGCTACACCTTC. It yields the protein CSAIQADYGYTF.

The chain combines TRBV7-9 with TRBJ2-7; D possibly uses TRBD1 or TRBD2 (5 bases each). The CDR3 is 14 residues long. V lost 5 bases to trimming and J lost 4 bases, with 15 bases between them. Germline V gives CDR1 SEHNR, CDR2 FQNEAQ (reference sequence). The CDR3 bases are TGTGCCAGCAGCCCCGAGGGGCCCTCATACGAGCAGTACTTC. Translated, it gives CASSPEGPSYEQYF.

This clonotype came up a few times. The rearrangement uses TRBV29-1 and TRBJ2-7, with 7 bases aligning to TRBD2. Germline CDR1 and CDR2: SQVTM and ANQGSEA. The CDR3 length is 12 residues. Trimming cost V 6 bases and J 5 bases; bases outside gene matches: 7. CDR3: CSVASGTHEQYF. The CDR3 nucleotides read TGCAGCGTAGCCAGCGGGACCCACGAGCAGTACTTC.

This chain joins TRBV13 and TRBJ1-2; D is unresolved. The CDR3 has 12 residues. Germline loops: CDR1 PRHDT, CDR2 FYEKMQ (reference sequence). Trimming removed 8 bases at V and 2 bases at J, with 9 bases between. CDR3 protein: CASERGNYGYTF. CDR3 DNA sequence: TGTGCCAGCGAGCGGGGAAACTATGGCTACACCTTC.

This clonotype was picked up a small number of times. The CDR3 end shows no conserved phenylalanine or tryptophan, and so a read error is likely. The chain recombines TRBV5-6 with TRBJ2-7, with D perhaps matching TRBD2 (5 bases). The V and J ends lost 5 bases and 2 bases respectively, with 17 bases between them. Germline V gene data show CDR1 as SGHDT and CDR2 as YYEEEE. The CDR3 runs 15 residues. The CDR3 loop reads CASRHTDSLTYEQYL. CDR3 in DNA: TGTGCCAGCAGACACACGGACTCCTTAACCTACGAGCAGTACCTC.